This TCR beta chain emerged from a study of T cells in Graves' hyperthyroidism and ophthalmopathy. About this clonotype itself: Its antigen is undetermined.

Germline V lookup: CDR1 SGDLS, CDR2 YYNGEE. The CDR3 extends over 16 amino acids. V dropped 3 bases and J dropped 2; count of bases not matched to a gene: 10. Regarding the study as a whole: A model built on 13 V-J features separated ophthalmopathy from stable hyperthyroidism.

Using 10 ml of fresh peripheral blood, PBMCs were prepared. Amplified TCR beta CDR3 regions came from RNA transcripts. The study used the HTBI primer set for a first-round RT-PCR of the TCR CDR3. TCRdb reprocessed the multiplex PCR reads with MiXCR, giving one entry per CDR3 protein. Altogether fewer than 500,000 distinct CDR3 sequences are present, about 14% being singletons, with the ten largest covering over 10%. Sample: blood. V usage is TRBV9 and J usage is TRBJ1-2, with 7 bases aligning to TRBD1. The clonotype originates from a man younger than 35 with Graves' ophthalmopathy. The CDR3 DNA sequence: TGTGCCAGCAGCGAGAGTGCTACAGGGGTAAACTATGGCTACACCTTC. This gives the protein CASSESATGVNYGYTF.